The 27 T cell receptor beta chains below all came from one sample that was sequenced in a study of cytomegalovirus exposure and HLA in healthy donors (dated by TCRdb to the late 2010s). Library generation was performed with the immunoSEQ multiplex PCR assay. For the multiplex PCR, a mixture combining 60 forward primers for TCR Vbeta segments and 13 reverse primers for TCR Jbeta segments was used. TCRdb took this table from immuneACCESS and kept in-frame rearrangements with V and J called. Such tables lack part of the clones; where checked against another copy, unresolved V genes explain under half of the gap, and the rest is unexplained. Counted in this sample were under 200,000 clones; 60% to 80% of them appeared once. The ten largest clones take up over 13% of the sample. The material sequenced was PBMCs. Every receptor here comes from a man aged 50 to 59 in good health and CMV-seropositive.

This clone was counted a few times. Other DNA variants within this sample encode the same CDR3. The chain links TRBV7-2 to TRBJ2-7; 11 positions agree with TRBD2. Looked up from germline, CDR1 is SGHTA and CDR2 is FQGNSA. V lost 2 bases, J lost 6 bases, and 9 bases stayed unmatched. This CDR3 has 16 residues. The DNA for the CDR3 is TGTGCCAGCAGCTTATCAATAGCGGGGGGGCAGGGCGAGCAGTACTTC. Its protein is CASSLSIAGGQGEQYF.

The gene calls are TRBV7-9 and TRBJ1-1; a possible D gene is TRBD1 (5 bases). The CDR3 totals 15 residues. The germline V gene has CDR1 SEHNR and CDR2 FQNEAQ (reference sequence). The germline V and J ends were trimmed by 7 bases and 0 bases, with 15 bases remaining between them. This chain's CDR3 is CASTPQGGMNTEAFF. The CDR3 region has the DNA TGTGCCAGCACCCCTCAGGGAGGAATGAACACTGAAGCTTTCTTT.

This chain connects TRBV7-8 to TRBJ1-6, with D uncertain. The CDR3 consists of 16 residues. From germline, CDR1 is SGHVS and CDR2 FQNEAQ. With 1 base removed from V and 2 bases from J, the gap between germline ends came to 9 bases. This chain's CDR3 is CASSLETLAYNSPLHF. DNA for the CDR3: TGTGCCAGCAGCTTAGAGACACTAGCCTATAATTCACCCCTCCACTTT.

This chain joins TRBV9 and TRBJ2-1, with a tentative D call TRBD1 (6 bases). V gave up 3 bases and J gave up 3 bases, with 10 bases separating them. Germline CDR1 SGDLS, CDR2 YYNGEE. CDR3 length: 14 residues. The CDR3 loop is CASSATGNYNEQFF. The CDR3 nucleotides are TGTGCCAGCAGCGCGACAGGTAACTACAATGAGCAGTTCTTC.

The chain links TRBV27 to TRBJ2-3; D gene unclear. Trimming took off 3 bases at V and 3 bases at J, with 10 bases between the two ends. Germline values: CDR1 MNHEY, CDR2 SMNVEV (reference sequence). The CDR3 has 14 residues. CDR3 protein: CASSLNGRTDTQYF. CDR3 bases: TGTGCCAGCAGTTTGAATGGCAGGACAGATACGCAGTATTTT.

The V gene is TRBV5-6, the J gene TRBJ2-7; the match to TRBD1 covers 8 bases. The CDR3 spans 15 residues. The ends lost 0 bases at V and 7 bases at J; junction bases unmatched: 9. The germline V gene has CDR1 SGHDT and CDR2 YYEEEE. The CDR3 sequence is CASSLGTETGVEQYF. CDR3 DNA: TGTGCCAGCAGCTTGGGTACCGAGACAGGGGTTGAGCAGTACTTC.

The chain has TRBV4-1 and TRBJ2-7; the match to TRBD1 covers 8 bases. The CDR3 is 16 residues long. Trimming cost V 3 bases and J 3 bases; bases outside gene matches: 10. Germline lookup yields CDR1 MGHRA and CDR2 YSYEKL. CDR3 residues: CASSHSKGQGRYEQYV. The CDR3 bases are TGCGCCAGCAGCCACTCCAAAGGACAGGGCCGCTACGAGCAGTACGTC.

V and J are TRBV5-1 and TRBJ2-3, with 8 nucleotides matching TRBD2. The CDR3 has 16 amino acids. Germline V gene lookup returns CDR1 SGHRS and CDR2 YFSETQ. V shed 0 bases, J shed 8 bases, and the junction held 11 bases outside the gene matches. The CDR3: CASSLGWTSWEGTQYF. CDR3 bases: TGCGCCAGCAGCTTGGGTTGGACTAGCTGGGAGGGTACGCAGTATTTT.

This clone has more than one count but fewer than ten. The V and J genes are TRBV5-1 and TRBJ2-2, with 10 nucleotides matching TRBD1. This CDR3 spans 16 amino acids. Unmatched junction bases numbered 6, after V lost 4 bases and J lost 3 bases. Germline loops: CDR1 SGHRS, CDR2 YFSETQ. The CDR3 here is CASSITGTGDTGELFF. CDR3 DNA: TGCGCCAGCAGCATAACCGGGACAGGGGACACCGGGGAGCTGTTTTTT.

CDR3 sequence reads: CANPPLPYTDTQYF. CDR3 nucleotides: TGTGCCAACCCCCCCCTACCCTACACAGATACGCAGTATTTT. The chain combines TRBV2 with TRBJ2-3; D not resolved. The germline V and J ends were trimmed by 10 bases and 2 bases, with 16 bases remaining between them. CDR3 length equals 14 residues. Germline V gene sequence: CDR1 SNHLY, CDR2 FYNNEI.

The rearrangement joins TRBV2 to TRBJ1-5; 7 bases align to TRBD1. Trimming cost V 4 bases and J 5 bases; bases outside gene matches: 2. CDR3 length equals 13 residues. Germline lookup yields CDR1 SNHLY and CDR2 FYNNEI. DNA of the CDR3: TGTGCCAGCAGTGTAGACAGGGATCAGCCCCAGCATTTT. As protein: CASSVDRDQPQHF.

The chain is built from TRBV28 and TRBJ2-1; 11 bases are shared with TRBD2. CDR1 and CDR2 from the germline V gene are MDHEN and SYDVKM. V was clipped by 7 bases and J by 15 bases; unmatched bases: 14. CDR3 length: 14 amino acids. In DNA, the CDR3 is TGTGCCAGCACCGAGCGCCTAGCGGGGGGCCAGGGGTTCTTC. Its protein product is CASTERLAGGQGFF.

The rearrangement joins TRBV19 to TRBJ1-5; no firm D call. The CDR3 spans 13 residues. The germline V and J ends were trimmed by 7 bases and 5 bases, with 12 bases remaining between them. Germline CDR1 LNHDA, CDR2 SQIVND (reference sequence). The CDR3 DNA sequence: TGTGCCAGTAACGCGGGGTGGCATCAGCCCCAGCATTTT. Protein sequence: CASNAGWHQPQHF.

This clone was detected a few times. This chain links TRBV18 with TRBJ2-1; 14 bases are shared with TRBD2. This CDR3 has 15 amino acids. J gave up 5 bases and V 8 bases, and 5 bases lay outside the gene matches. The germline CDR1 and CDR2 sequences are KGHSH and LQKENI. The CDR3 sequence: CASPGLAGDHNEQFF. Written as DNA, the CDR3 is TGTGCCAGCCCGGGACTAGCGGGGGACCACAATGAGCAGTTCTTC.

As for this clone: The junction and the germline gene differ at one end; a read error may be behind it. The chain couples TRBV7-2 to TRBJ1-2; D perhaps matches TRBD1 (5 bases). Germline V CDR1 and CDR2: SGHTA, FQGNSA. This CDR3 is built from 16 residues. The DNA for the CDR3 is TGTGCCAGCAGCTTAGTGCCGCCAGGGCCAAACTATGGCTACACCTTT. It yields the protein CASSLVPPGPNYGYTF.

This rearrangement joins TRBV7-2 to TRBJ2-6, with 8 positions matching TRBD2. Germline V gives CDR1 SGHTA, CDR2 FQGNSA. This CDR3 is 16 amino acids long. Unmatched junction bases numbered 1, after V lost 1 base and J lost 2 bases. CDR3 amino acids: CASSLVSGAGANVLTF. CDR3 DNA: TGTGCCAGCAGCTTAGTTAGCGGGGCTGGGGCCAACGTCCTGACTTTC.

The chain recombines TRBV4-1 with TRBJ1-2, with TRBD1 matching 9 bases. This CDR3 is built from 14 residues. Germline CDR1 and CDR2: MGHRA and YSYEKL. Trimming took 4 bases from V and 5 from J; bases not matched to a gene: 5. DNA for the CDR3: TGCGCCAGCAGCCTCCGGACAGGGGAATATGGCTACACCTTC. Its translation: CASSLRTGEYGYTF.

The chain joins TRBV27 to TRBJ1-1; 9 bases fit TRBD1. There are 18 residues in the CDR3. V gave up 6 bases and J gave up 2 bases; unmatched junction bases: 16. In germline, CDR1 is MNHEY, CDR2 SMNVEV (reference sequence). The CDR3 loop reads CASSLGPGQGKGNTEAFF. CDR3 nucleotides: TGTGCCAGCAGCCTCGGTCCGGGACAGGGTAAAGGAAACACTGAAGCTTTCTTT.

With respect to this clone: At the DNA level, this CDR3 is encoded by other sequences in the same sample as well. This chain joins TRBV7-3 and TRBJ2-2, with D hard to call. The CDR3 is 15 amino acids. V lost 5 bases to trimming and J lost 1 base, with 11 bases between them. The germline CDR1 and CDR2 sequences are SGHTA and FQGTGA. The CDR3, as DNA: TGTGCCAGCAGCCTACTCTCCGGGAACACCGGGGAGCTGTTTTTT. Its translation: CASSLLSGNTGELFF.

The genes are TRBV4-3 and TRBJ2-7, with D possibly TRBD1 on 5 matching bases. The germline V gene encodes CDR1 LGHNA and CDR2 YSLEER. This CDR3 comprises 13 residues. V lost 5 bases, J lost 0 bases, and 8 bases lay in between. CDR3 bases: TGCGCCAGCAGCGTTACAGGCTCCTACGAGCAGTACTTC. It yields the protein CASSVTGSYEQYF.

The chain's CDR3 is CASSLSVQNTQYF. CDR3 DNA: TGTGCCAGCAGCTTAAGCGTCCAAAATACGCAGTATTTT. This chain links TRBV7-7 with TRBJ2-3; D ambiguous. There are 13 residues in the CDR3. The V gene's germline CDR1 is SSHAT and CDR2 FNYEAQ (reference sequence). V dropped 2 bases and J dropped 7 bases, with 10 bases sitting between them.

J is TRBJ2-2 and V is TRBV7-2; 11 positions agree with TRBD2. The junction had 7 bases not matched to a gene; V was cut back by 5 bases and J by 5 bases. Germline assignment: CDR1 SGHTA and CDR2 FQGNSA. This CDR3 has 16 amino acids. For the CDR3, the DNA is TGTGCCAGCAGCCGTATAGCGGGGGGGCCTACCGGGGAGCTGTTTTTT. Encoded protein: CASSRIAGGPTGELFF.

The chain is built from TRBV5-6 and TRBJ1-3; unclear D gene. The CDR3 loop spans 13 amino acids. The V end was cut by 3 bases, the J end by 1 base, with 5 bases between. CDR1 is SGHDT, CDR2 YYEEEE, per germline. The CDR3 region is CASSSLSGNTIYF. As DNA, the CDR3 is TGTGCCAGCAGCTCCCTATCTGGAAACACCATATATTTT.

The CDR3 DNA follows: TGCGCCAGCAGCTTGGCACAGAAAGAGACCCAGTACTTC. Translation gives CASSLAQKETQYF. The rearrangement uses TRBV5-1 and TRBJ2-5; D remains unclear. Germline values: CDR1 SGHRS, CDR2 YFSETQ. CDR3 size: 13 residues. Trimming cost V 0 bases and J 3 bases, with 6 bases left between them. The entire variable domain, with the rest obtained from reference TRBV5-1 and TRBJ2-5, is as follows: KAGVTQTPRYLIKTRGQQVTLSCSPISGHRSVSWYQQTPGQGLQFLFEYFSETQRNKGNFPGRFSGRQFSNSRSEMNVSTLELGDSALYLCASSLAQKETQYFGPGTRLLVL.

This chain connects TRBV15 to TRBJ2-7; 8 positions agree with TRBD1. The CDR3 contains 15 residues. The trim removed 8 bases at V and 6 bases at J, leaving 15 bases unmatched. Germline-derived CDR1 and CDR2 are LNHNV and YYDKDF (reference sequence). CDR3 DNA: TGTGCCACCGGTCGACCGGGACAGGTCCTCTCCGAGCAGTACTTC. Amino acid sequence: CATGRPGQVLSEQYF.

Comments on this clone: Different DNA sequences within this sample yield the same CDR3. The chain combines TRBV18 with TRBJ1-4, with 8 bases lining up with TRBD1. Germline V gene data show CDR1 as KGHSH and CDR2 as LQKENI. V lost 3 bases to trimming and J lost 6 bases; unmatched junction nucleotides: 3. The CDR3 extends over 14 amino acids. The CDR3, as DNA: TGTGCCAGCTCACCTGGACAGGGTGATGAAAAACTGTTTTTT. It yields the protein CASSPGQGDEKLFF.

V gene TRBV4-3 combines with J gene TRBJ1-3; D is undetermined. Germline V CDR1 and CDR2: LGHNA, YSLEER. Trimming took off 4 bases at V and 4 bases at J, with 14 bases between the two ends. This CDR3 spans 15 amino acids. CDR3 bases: TGCGCCAGCAGCCCGGGCGCCGGGGTAGGAAACACCATATATTTT. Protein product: CASSPGAGVGNTIYF.